A selection of T cell receptor beta chains follows, all from one sample in a study of blood T cells in healthy people across ages. TCRdb used MiXCR to reprocess the 5' RACE reads, holding one entry per CDR3 protein. The table shows about 1,600,000 distinct CDR3 sequences, with roughly 45% occurring only once. Material for sequencing was blood. These receptors were obtained from a woman aged 18-35 years in good health. Each CDR3 is given with its conserved first and last residue. The order of the fields is clone size, V gene, J gene, CDR3 protein. A clone size is listed for some rows: how often the clone was seen (once, few, many), or a class if it is expanded.

>few|TRBV6-5|TRBJ2-1
CASSKGLAGAYNEQFF
>.|TRBV6-1|TRBJ2-3
CASSETLAGVSSDTQYF
>.|TRBV12-3/TRBV12-4|TRBJ2-5
CASSLQGVEETQYF
>.|TRBV27|TRBJ2-1
CATHQGLAGKVYNEQFF
>.|TRBV20-1|TRBJ2-7
CSAEKEGQYF
>.|TRBV7-2|TRBJ2-1
CASSLVGTSGRDRQFF
>.|TRBV7-6|TRBJ1-2
CASSFAGTGEYGYTF
>.|TRBV12-3/TRBV12-4|TRBJ2-7
CASRRGRALHEQYF
>once|TRBV2|TRBJ2-3
CATKRESGDTQYF
>few|TRBV21-1|TRBJ1-4
CASSKSLGGSGNEKLFF
>few|TRBV7-9|TRBJ2-5
CASRDARETQYF
>.|TRBV4-3|TRBJ2-5
CASSAYRGQETQYF
>.|TRBV12-3/TRBV12-4|TRBJ1-2
CASRGPTYGYTF
>few|TRBV12-3/TRBV12-4|TRBJ1-6
CASSNGQAHSPLHF
>.|TRBV27|TRBJ2-5
CASSPLDRAIQETQYF